This T cell receptor (beta chain) was documented in a study of CD8 T cells in Susac syndrome. It was with random hexamers that 0.5 to 1 ug RNA was reverse transcribed. TCRdb redid the calling of the immunoSEQ multiplex PCR reads with MiXCR, one entry per CDR3 protein. This sample has some 99,000 distinct CDR3 sequences, with roughly 94% found just once. Germline lookup yields CDR1 ENHRY and CDR2 SYGVKD. Trimming pared 4 bases from V and 10 bases from J, leaving 11 bases between. This CDR3 is built from 13 residues. The sequenced sample was CD4+ T cells from PBMCs. This clonotype was sampled from a human donor with Susac syndrome. This chain joins TRBV10-3 and TRBJ1-6, with a tentative D call TRBD1 (6 bases). The CDR3 protein is CAISGGAHSPLHF. The CDR3 coding sequence is TGTGCCATCAGTGGGGGGGCTCACTCACCCCTCCACTTT.